This T cell receptor (beta chain) is from a study of read filtering for tumor transcriptome and immune sequencing (dated by TCRdb to the early 2020s). Study-level background: The cohort had around 18 male and 11 to 15 female patients with a mean age of around 69 years, ranging from about 45 to 85. Under revised international staging, about 8 patients fell into R-ISS I, some 15 into R-ISS II and six or seven into R-ISS III. After DNase treatment, whole-transcriptome libraries were prepared using the TruSeq RNA Access Library Prep Kit. TCR-region mapped reads per sample ranged from about 3.5 to 11 million with IR-seq versus only roughly 75 to 1273 with RNA-seq. TCR repertoires obtained by targeted immune repertoire sequencing and by bulk whole-transcriptome sequencing performed on the same bone marrow samples were compared. One main goal was a read-filtering strategy for immune repertoire data, in particular deciding whether clonotypes backed by only one read should be removed.

Starting from 400 to 450 ng RNA, TCR libraries were constructed with the Immunoverse kit using molecular barcoded adaptors that cover the alpha/delta and beta/gamma chains. The same RNA used for transcriptome sequencing was used for TCR library preparation. An Illumina HiSeq 4000 with 2 x 150 cycles was used to sequence the TCR libraries. The authors' analysis ran thus. Using MiXCR, which included quality filtering and error correction, TCR reads were aligned to human V, D, J and C references and then assembled into CDR3 clonotypes. The tcR package in R was used for analysis of clonotype counts and gene usage diversity. For inspection of raw mapping reads, RNA-seq reads were mapped by STAR aligner version 2.5.3a onto GRCh37 of the human genome. To test how sequencing depth affects detected clonotypes, IR-seq fastq files were randomly downsampled with Seqtk 1.3. TCRdb trimmed public reads at Q25 via fastp, called clones via MiXCR and kept in-frame beta chains. Each entry is one CDR3 protein sequence, shown with its most common DNA and genes. The V and J calls follow TCRdb's processing rather than the paper's. The sample table holds 35,000 to 40,000 distinct CDR3 sequences, of which roughly 13% were seen once. Around 37% of the sample is taken by the ten largest.

Unmatched junction bases come to 4, with V trimmed by 7 bases and J by 6 bases. For CDR1 and CDR2, the germline V gene lists MNHEY and SVGEGT. The CDR3 goes from the cysteine to the phenylalanine over 13 residues. Only the CDR3 part of the read is kept: 39 bases, read in frame from the first base. This clonotype showed up many times. Its antigen target is currently unknown. One base away there is no much larger clone; base qualities are not given. Bone marrow was sampled from every patient at the time of active disease. Ficoll-Hypaque density gradient centrifugation was used to isolate bone marrow mononuclear cells. CD138-negative cells were obtained by negative selection after labeling with CD138 magnetic microbeads on a MACS separator, removing myeloma plasma cells. Flow cytometry on an Attune NxT with CD138 antibodies was used to check the purity of the isolated cells. Total RNA was extracted using TRIzol reagent and was quantified on a NanoDrop spectrophotometer. For each patient, paired RNA-seq and IR-seq were run on the CD138-negative bone marrow sample from that patient.

Beyond this particular receptor, the publication reports: The correlation between IR-seq and RNA-seq shared clonotype proportions was increased by removal of single-read clonotypes. Compared with RNA-seq, IR-seq captured clonotypes at much greater depth and more reliably, and a smaller IR-seq throughput was enough to identify most of the shared clonotypes. Single-read clonotypes made up roughly 82% of clonotypes but 3% to 3.5% of total reads in IR-seq, and around 73% of clonotypes and 35% to 50% of reads in RNA-seq. The sorted CD138-negative fraction was composed of a mixed bone marrow immune population rather than of purified T cells.

Sequences were obtained from a population of CD138-negative cells sorted from bone marrow. The sample's cell subset or site label is to be understood as: bone marrow mononuclear cells depleted of CD138+ plasma/myeloma cells by negative magnetic selection. This receptor was taken from a donor over 35 with multiple myeloma. The rearrangement joined TRBV6-2 or TRBV6-3 to TRBJ2-7, and 12 junctional nucleotides match TRBD2. The CDR3 region: CASTTSGRGEQYF. The DNA sequence is given as TGTGCCAGCACGACTAGCGGGAGAGGCGAGCAGTACTTC.